Below are 9 T cell receptor beta chains sequenced from a single sample in a study of blood T cells in healthy people across ages. The use of a sample-barcoded 5' primer and a J-beta primer mix characterized a second PCR of about 7 to 12 cycles. Using its own MiXCR run on the 5' RACE reads, TCRdb lists one record per CDR3 protein. The sample contains fewer than 800,000 distinct CDR3 sequences, approximately 49% of which appear only once. Input material: blood. The receptors were gathered from a woman between 55 and 75 years old in good health.

This chain joins TRBV28 and TRBJ1-2, with D maybe TRBD1 (5 bases). The length of the CDR3 is 14 residues. In germline, CDR1 is MDHEN, CDR2 SYDVKM. Deletions cut 6 bases from V and 4 bases from J, with 15 bases between. The CDR3 loop is CASSSLDISYGYTF. The CDR3 DNA follows: TGTGCCAGCAGCTCCTTGGACATCTCCTATGGCTACACCTTC.

This rearrangement joins TRBV7-6 to TRBJ2-3; 14 bases map to TRBD2. J gave up 6 bases and V 5 bases, and 7 bases lay outside the gene matches. The CDR3 is 16 residues long. The V gene's germline CDR1 is SGHVS and CDR2 FNYEAQ. The CDR3 loop reads CASSRTSGRRSDTQYF. The CDR3 nucleotides read TGTGCCAGCAGCCGGACTAGCGGGAGGAGGTCGGATACGCAGTATTTT.

This clonotype showed up just a few times. The V gene is TRBV12-3 or TRBV12-4, the J gene TRBJ1-6; TRBD1 agrees at 7 bases. The J segment lost 5 bases and the V segment lost 6 bases, leaving 4 bases of the junction unmatched. The CDR3 has 14 amino acids. CDR3 sequence: CASRRGQNNSPLHF. CDR3 DNA: TGTGCCAGCAGAAGGGGACAGAATAATTCACCCCTCCACTTT.

The rearrangement uses TRBV7-9 and TRBJ2-1, with D unclear. Germline loops: CDR1 SEHNR, CDR2 FQNEAQ (reference sequence). Trimming took off 1 base at V and 0 bases at J, with 10 bases between the two ends. The CDR3 has 16 amino acids. Here the CDR3 reads CASSLGPVSSYNEQFF. DNA for the CDR3: TGTGCCAGCAGCTTAGGTCCGGTTAGCTCCTACAATGAGCAGTTCTTC.

The rearrangement links TRBV10-3 to TRBJ2-2, with 11 bases that match TRBD2. The CDR3 runs to 16 residues. The junction had 2 bases not matched to a gene; V was cut back by 1 base and J by 4 bases. Germline assignment: CDR1 ENHRY and CDR2 SYGVKD. The CDR3 bases are TGTGCCATCAGTGAGTTAGGGACTAGCGGCACCGGGGAGCTGTTTTTT. This sequence encodes CAISELGTSGTGELFF.

V and J are TRBV4-1 and TRBJ2-1, with D maybe TRBD2 (5 bases). This CDR3 is 15 amino acids long. Germline V gene lookup returns CDR1 MGHRA and CDR2 YSYEKL. Trimming removed 1 base at V and 8 bases at J, with 15 bases between. The CDR3 here is CASSQVGLGSDEQFF. For the CDR3, the DNA is TGCGCCAGCAGCCAAGTAGGACTGGGATCGGATGAGCAGTTCTTC.

This clonotype was observed a few times. The V gene is TRBV24-1, the J gene TRBJ1-2; 12 bases align to TRBD1. Looked up from germline, CDR1 is KGHDR and CDR2 is SFDVKD. The CDR3 length is 14 residues. The J segment lost 1 base and the V segment lost 9 bases, leaving 2 bases of the junction unmatched. This CDR3 reads CATGTGGYNYGYTF. The CDR3 DNA sequence: TGTGCCACCGGGACAGGGGGCTATAACTATGGCTACACCTTC.

J is TRBJ1-1 and V is TRBV10-3; D possibly corresponds to TRBD1 (6 bases). CDR1 ENHRY and CDR2 SYGVKD come from the germline V gene. CDR3 size: 13 residues. V was shortened by 6 bases and J by 6 bases, with 14 bases between the two germline ends. Here the CDR3 reads CAIRALGGPEAFF. Written as DNA, the CDR3 is TGTGCCATCAGGGCCCTTGGGGGCCCTGAAGCTTTCTTT.

The chain joins TRBV20-1 to TRBJ1-5; D is ambiguous. The V end was cut by 1 base, the J end by 1 base, with 5 bases between. The V gene's germline CDR1 is DFQATT and CDR2 SNEGSKA (reference sequence). The CDR3 runs 13 residues. The CDR3 coding sequence is TGCAGTGCTAGAGTCTCCAGCAATCAGCCCCAGCATTTT. Amino acids: CSARVSSNQPQHF.